The entry below describes one T cell receptor beta chain. What it binds is unknown. With random hexamers, reverse transcription was performed on about 0.45 to 1 ug of RNA. One entry per CDR3 protein results from TCRdb running MiXCR on the immunoSEQ multiplex PCR reads. The sample carries about 120,000 distinct CDR3 sequences, 85% to 95% recorded once. The data are from a study of CD8 T cells in Susac syndrome. Study-wide results and caveats: The study conceded that its TCR sequencing and HLA analysis involved relatively few individuals. Among people with Susac, CD8+ clonal expansion was greatest in TEMRA cells and active patients.

Sequencing used CD8+ T cells from PBMCs. The receptor comes from a human donor with Susac syndrome.

In nucleotides, the CDR3 is TGTGCCAGCAGCCACACTAGCGGGTCAGACCTCGATGAGCAGTTCTTC. Protein sequence: CASSHTSGSDLDEQFF. The chain employs TRBV3-1 and TRBJ2-1; TRBD2 matches 9 bases. Germline V gene sequence: CDR1 LGHDT, CDR2 YNNKEL (reference sequence). The CDR3 sequence is 16 residues long. The V gene end was trimmed by 3 bases and the J gene end by 8 bases; junction bases not matched to a gene: 11.